The present T cell receptor beta chain was sequenced within a study of blood T cell repertoires in COVID-19. In germline, CDR1 is SGHTA, CDR2 FQGNSA. CDR3 length: 15 amino acids. V dropped 5 bases and J dropped 6; count of bases not matched to a gene: 6. TCRdb's table, derived via immunoSEQ multiplex PCR, lists solely in-frame clones and lacks some. This table holds roughly 52,000 clones, roughly 85% found once. There are a few counts of this clone. The chain is built from TRBV7-2 and TRBJ2-2; TRBD1 agrees at 10 bases. Sequenced: peripheral blood. The sequence came from a human donor in a cohort sampled during active COVID-19. The CDR3 DNA sequence: TGTGCCAGCAGCGTCGACAGGGGGCTGGCCGGGGAGCTGTTTTTT. Translated, it gives CASSVDRGLAGELFF.